These 21 T cell receptor beta chains were sequenced from one sample in a study of control samples from healthy donors and cancer patients. Sequencing was performed with immunoSEQ multiplex PCR; in TCRdb, only in-frame clones are kept and a portion is missing. Among tens of thousands of clones listed, about 87% were seen once. The sequenced sample was blood. These receptors all stem from a woman in her sixties or seventies in good health.

This clone was counted ten times or more. The chain joins TRBV18 to TRBJ1-1; D call uncertain. This CDR3 has 15 residues. V was clipped by 3 bases and J by 0 bases, with 11 bases between them. The germline V gene encodes CDR1 KGHSH and CDR2 LQKENI. The DNA of the CDR3 is TGTGCCAGCTCACCCCAAGGGTCCATGAACACTGAAGCTTTCTTT. This translates into CASSPQGSMNTEAFF. The whole variable domain, remainder taken from reference TRBV18 and TRBJ1-1, is NAGVMQNPRHLVRRRGQEARLRCSPMKGHSHVYWYRQLPEEGLKFMVYLQKENIIDESGMPKERFSAEFPKEGPSILRIQQVVRGDSAAYFCASSPQGSMNTEAFFGQGTRLTVV.

The rearrangement links TRBV6-5 to TRBJ2-3; a possible D gene is TRBD1 (6 bases). Germline loops: CDR1 MNHEY, CDR2 SVGAGI. V was cut by 7 bases and J by 5 bases, with 16 bases left in between. The CDR3 consists of 14 residues. CDR3: CASTVTGPRDTQYF. CDR3 nucleotide sequence: TGTGCCAGCACCGTAACAGGGCCGCGAGATACGCAGTATTTT.

The rearrangement uses TRBV6-1 and TRBJ2-5, with TRBD1 identical over 7 bases. Germline CDR1 and CDR2: MNHNS and SASEGT. Germline trimming cut 2 bases from V and 7 bases from J; bases unmatched to any gene: 10. This CDR3 spans 15 amino acids. Written as DNA, the CDR3 is TGTGCCAGCAGTGAAAACAGGGGAACATTTTCGACCCAGTACTTC. Translated, it gives CASSENRGTFSTQYF.

This clone appeared once. The CDR3 bases are TGTGCCAGCACCAAAGAGGGGGGCTCCTCCTACGAGCAGTACTTC. As protein: CASTKEGGSSYEQYF. The rearrangement links TRBV2 to TRBJ2-7; D possibly matches TRBD1 or TRBD2 (6 bases each). Trimming shortened V by 7 bases and J by 0 bases, and 16 bases separated the two germline ends. CDR1 SNHLY and CDR2 FYNNEI come from the germline V gene. This CDR3 spans 15 amino acids.

V is TRBV30 and J is TRBJ2-1, with 12 bases identical to TRBD2. Trimming removed 4 bases from V and 10 bases from J; junction bases left unmatched: 20. Looked up from germline, CDR1 is GTSNPN and CDR2 is SVGIG (reference sequence). The CDR3 has 18 residues. The CDR3, as DNA: TGTGCCTGGAATTCCGGACTCAGGACTAGCGGGACGGGCTGGGAGCAGTTCTTC. Protein sequence: CAWNSGLRTSGTGWEQFF.

V gene TRBV7-9 combines with J gene TRBJ1-2, with D possibly TRBD1 on 5 matching bases. The CDR3 consists of 15 residues. Germline CDR1 reads SEHNR; CDR2 reads FQNEAQ (reference sequence). Trimming took 1 base from V and 2 from J, leaving 11 bases between them. CDR3 sequence: CASSLVAGGNYGYTF. CDR3 bases: TGTGCCAGCAGCTTAGTAGCGGGGGGGAACTATGGCTACACCTTC. Supplemented by reference TRBV7-9 and TRBJ1-2, the full variable domain reads DTGVSQNPRHKITKRGQNVTFRCDPISEHNRLYWYRQTLGQGPEFLTYFQNEAQLEKSRLLSDRFSAERPKGSFSTLEIQRTEQGDSAMYLCASSLVAGGNYGYTFGSGTRLTVV.

This chain joins TRBV5-1 and TRBJ2-7, with a possible D match to TRBD1 (6 bases). This CDR3 has 18 residues. CDR1 is SGHRS and CDR2 is YFSETQ in the germline V gene. With 4 bases removed from V and 2 bases from J, the gap between germline ends came to 25 bases. CDR3 loop: CASSRQPPRDNPAYEQYF. CDR3 bases: TGCGCCAGCAGCCGGCAACCACCTCGGGACAACCCGGCCTACGAGCAGTACTTC. Full variable domain (remainder filled in from reference TRBV5-1 and TRBJ2-7): KAGVTQTPRYLIKTRGQQVTLSCSPISGHRSVSWYQQTPGQGLQFLFEYFSETQRNKGNFPGRFSGRQFSNSRSEMNVSTLELGDSALYLCASSRQPPRDNPAYEQYFGPGTRLTVT.

The rearrangement joins TRBV6-5 to TRBJ1-5; D is ambiguous. V lost 5 bases, J lost 4 bases, and 15 bases lay in between. Germline-derived CDR1 and CDR2 are MNHEY and SVGAGI. The CDR3 runs to 15 residues. The CDR3 sequence: CASSPSPGRNQPQHF. The CDR3 coding sequence is TGTGCCAGCAGTCCAAGCCCAGGACGGAATCAGCCCCAGCATTTT.

The rearrangement joins TRBV15 to TRBJ2-3; D not resolved. V was trimmed by 0 bases and J by 3 bases, leaving 4 bases between them. Germline CDR1 LNHNV, CDR2 YYDKDF (reference sequence). CDR3 size: 13 residues. This CDR3 reads CATSRDPTDTQYF. CDR3 in DNA: TGTGCCACCAGCAGAGATCCGACAGATACGCAGTATTTT. The full variable domain, its missing parts supplied by reference TRBV15 and TRBJ2-3, is DAMVIQNPRYQVTQFGKPVTLSCSQTLNHNVMYWYQQKSSQAPKLLFHYYDKDFNNEADTPDNFQSRRPNTSFCFLDIRSPGLGDTAMYLCATSRDPTDTQYFGPGTRLTVL.

This clone was counted once. The V call is TRBV2, the J call TRBJ1-6; 8 nucleotides agree with TRBD1. Germline V gene lookup returns CDR1 SNHLY and CDR2 FYNNEI. V shed 10 bases and J 5 bases; nucleotides not matched to a gene: 13. The CDR3 sequence is 16 residues long. In nucleotides, the CDR3 is TGTGCCATCGAACAGGGGGAACCGTGGAATAATTCACCCCTCCACTTT. Its translation is CAIEQGEPWNNSPLHF.

This clone has a handful of counts. J is TRBJ2-3 and V is TRBV2, with 7 bases fitting TRBD1. The CDR3 spans 14 residues. Germline-derived CDR1 and CDR2 are SNHLY and FYNNEI. J lost 3 bases, V lost 6 bases, and 6 bases had no gene match. The CDR3 DNA is TGTGCCAGCAGAGACAGGGTGGGGACAGATACGCAGTATTTT. Encoded protein: CASRDRVGTDTQYF.

This chain links TRBV19 with TRBJ1-6, with a possible D match to TRBD1 (5 bases). The CDR3 covers 18 residues. V was cut by 3 bases and J by 6 bases, with 21 bases left in between. Germline loops: CDR1 LNHDA, CDR2 SQIVND (reference sequence). For the CDR3, the DNA is TGTGCCAGTAGTATGGACGGAGGTGGGACGCACTCTAATTCACCCCTCCACTTT. Translating it yields CASSMDGGGTHSNSPLHF.

This clone was seen only once. The chain employs TRBV12-3 or TRBV12-4 and TRBJ1-2; no clear D. Between the trimmed V and J ends, which lost 7 bases and 6 bases, there was a span of 12 bases. This CDR3 has 12 amino acids. The CDR3 reads CASTLVGHGYTF. CDR3 nucleotide sequence: TGTGCCAGCACTTTGGTAGGCCATGGCTACACCTTC.

This clone was seen a handful of times. The genes are TRBV18 and TRBJ1-5; 10 positions agree with TRBD1. The V segment lost 2 bases and the J segment 5 bases; nucleotides outside the gene matches: 0. CDR3 size: 14 residues. The germline V gene encodes CDR1 KGHSH and CDR2 LQKENI. The CDR3 protein is CASSPGQGDQPQHF. In DNA form, the CDR3 reads TGTGCCAGCTCACCAGGACAGGGGGATCAGCCCCAGCATTTT.

The V gene is TRBV6-4, the J gene TRBJ2-3, with 7 nucleotides matching TRBD2. CDR1 and CDR2 (germline): MRHNA, SNTAGT. The CDR3 is made up of 17 amino acids. The V gene end was trimmed by 0 bases and the J gene end by 0 bases; junction bases not matched to a gene: 6. For the CDR3, the DNA is TGTGCCAGCAGTGACTCGATCGGGGGGTCTAGCACAGATACGCAGTATTTT. Its translation is CASSDSIGGSSTDTQYF.

The chain couples TRBV2 to TRBJ2-7; D call uncertain. CDR1 and CDR2 from the germline V gene are SNHLY and FYNNEI. This CDR3 region has 11 residues. V was clipped by 4 bases and J by 6 bases, with 7 bases between them. CDR3 nucleotide sequence: TGTGCCAGCAGTGTAAAGGGCGAGCAGTACTTC. This codes for CASSVKGEQYF.

The chain combines TRBV3-1 (or the pseudogene TRBV3-2) with TRBJ1-1, with a weak D call TRBD1 (5 bases). The CDR3 contains 12 residues. Trimming took 0 bases from V and 10 from J, leaving 9 bases between them. Germline V gene data show CDR1 as LGHDT and CDR2 as YNNKEL (reference sequence). CDR3 residues: CASSQDRRGAFF. Written as DNA, the CDR3 is TGTGCCAGCAGCCAAGATCGAAGGGGAGCTTTCTTT.

The CDR3 loop reads CSVGHTDTQYF. The CDR3 DNA reads TGCAGCGTTGGGCACACAGATACGCAGTATTTT. This chain links TRBV29-1 with TRBJ2-3, with unresolved D. The CDR3 loop spans 11 amino acids. Germline V gene data show CDR1 as SQVTM and CDR2 as ANQGSEA. The V and J ends lost 4 bases and 2 bases respectively, with 4 bases between them.

The V and J genes are TRBV18 and TRBJ1-4, with D possibly being TRBD1 (5 bases). V was pared by 1 base and J by 6 bases, with 9 bases between. Germline-derived CDR1 and CDR2 are KGHSH and LQKENI. CDR3 length: 14 residues. The CDR3 region is CASSPQGNDEKLFF. CDR3 coding DNA: TGTGCCAGCTCACCACAGGGGAATGATGAAAAACTGTTTTTT. Full variable domain (missing parts from reference TRBV18 and TRBJ1-4): NAGVMQNPRHLVRRRGQEARLRCSPMKGHSHVYWYRQLPEEGLKFMVYLQKENIIDESGMPKERFSAEFPKEGPSILRIQQVVRGDSAAYFCASSPQGNDEKLFFGSGTQLSVL.

This rearrangement joins TRBV15 to TRBJ1-2, with D possibly TRBD1 on 6 matching bases. Per germline, CDR1 LNHNV and CDR2 YYDKDF (reference sequence). V was trimmed by 1 base and J by 0 bases, leaving 12 bases between them. CDR3 length equals 16 residues. The CDR3 DNA sequence: TGTGCCACCAGCAGAGGGGACATCAGCACTAACTATGGCTACACCTTC. This gives the protein CATSRGDISTNYGYTF.

V usage is TRBV7-6 and J usage is TRBJ1-4; unclear D gene. The germline V and J ends were trimmed by 5 bases and 5 bases, with 15 bases remaining between them. There are 15 residues in the CDR3. The germline V gene has CDR1 SGHVS and CDR2 FNYEAQ. CDR3 coding DNA: TGTGCCAGCAGCCCATCGGGAGGGCGAAATGAAAAACTGTTTTTT. Translating it yields CASSPSGGRNEKLFF.